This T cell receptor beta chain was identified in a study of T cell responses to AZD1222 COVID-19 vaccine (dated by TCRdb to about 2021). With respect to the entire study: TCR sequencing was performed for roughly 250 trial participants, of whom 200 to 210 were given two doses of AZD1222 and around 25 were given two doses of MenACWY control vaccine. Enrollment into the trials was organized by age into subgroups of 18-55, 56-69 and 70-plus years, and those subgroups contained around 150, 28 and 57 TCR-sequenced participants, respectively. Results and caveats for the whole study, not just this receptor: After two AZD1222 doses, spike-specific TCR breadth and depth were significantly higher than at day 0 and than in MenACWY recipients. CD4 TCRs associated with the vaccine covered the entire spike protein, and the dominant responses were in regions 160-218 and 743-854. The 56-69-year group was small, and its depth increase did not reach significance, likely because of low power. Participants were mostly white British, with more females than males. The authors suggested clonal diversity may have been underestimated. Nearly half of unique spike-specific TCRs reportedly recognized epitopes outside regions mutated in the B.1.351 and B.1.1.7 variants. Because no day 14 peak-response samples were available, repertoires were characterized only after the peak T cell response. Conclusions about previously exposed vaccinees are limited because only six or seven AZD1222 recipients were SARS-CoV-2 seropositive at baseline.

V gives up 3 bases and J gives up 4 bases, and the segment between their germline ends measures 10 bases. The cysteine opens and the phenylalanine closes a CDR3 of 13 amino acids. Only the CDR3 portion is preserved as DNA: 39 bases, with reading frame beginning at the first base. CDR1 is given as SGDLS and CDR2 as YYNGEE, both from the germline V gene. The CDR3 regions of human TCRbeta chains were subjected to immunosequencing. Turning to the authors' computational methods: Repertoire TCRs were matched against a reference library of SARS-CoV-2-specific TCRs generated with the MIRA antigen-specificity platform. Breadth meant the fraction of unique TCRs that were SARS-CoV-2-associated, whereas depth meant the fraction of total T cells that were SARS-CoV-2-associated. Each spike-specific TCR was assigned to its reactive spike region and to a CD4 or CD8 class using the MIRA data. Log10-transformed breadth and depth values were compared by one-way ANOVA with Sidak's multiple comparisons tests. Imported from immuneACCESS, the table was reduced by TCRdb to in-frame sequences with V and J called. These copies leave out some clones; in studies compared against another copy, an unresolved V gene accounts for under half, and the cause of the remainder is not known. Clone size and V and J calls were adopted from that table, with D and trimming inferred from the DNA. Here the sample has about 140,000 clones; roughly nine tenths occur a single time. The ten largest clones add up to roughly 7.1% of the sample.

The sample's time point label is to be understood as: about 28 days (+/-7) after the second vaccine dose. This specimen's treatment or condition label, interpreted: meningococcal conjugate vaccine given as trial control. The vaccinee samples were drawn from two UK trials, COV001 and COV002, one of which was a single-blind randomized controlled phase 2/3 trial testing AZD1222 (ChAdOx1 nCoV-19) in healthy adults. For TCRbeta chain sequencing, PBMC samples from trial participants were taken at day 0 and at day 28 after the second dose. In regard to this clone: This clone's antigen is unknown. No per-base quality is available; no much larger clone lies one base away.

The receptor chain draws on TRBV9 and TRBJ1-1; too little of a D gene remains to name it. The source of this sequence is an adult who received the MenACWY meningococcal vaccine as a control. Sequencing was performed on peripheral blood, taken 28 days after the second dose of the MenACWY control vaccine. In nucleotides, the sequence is TGTGCCAGCAGCGAAAGACCGGTCACTGAAGCTTTCTTT. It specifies CASSERPVTEAFF. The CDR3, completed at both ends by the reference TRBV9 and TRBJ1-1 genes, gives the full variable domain DSGVTQTPKHLITATGQRVTLRCSPRSGDLSVYWYQQSLDQGLQFLIQYYNGEERAKGNILERFSAQQFPDLHSELNLSSLELGDSALYFCASSERPVTEAFFGQGTRLTVV.